These 24 T cell receptor beta chains share one sample of origin, sequenced in a study of immune evolution from preneoplasia to lung adenocarcinoma. Sequencing was performed with immunoSEQ multiplex PCR; in TCRdb, only in-frame clones are kept and a portion is missing. Counted here are roughly 5,300 clones, 70% to 85% occurring once; the ten biggest clones make up more than 6.5%. The specimen was FFPE lung adenocarcinoma in situ tissue. These receptors were taken from a person aged 60-80 years with lung adenocarcinoma.

The chain combines TRBV7-2 with TRBJ1-2, with D perhaps matching TRBD1 (5 bases). In germline, CDR1 is SGHTA, CDR2 FQGNSA. The CDR3 totals 14 residues. V shed 5 bases and J shed 2 bases, with 12 bases lying between them. CDR3 sequence: CASSPGPGNYGYTF. The CDR3 coding sequence is TGTGCCAGCAGCCCCGGACCAGGGAACTATGGCTACACCTTC.

To note about this clone: A single base separates this from a much larger clone, so it may be a read error. The chain employs TRBV6-5 and TRBJ1-2; 7 bases align to TRBD1. The CDR3 is 13 amino acids. V trimming: 6 bases; J trimming: 1 base; junction bases outside the gene matches: 2. Germline values: CDR1 MNHEY, CDR2 SVGAGI. CDR3 amino acids: CASSRDSNYGYTF. CDR3 DNA sequence: TGTGCCAGCAGCCGGGACAGTAACTATGGCTACACCTTC.

CDR3: CASSPGQTSSLYGYTF. CDR3 sequence (DNA): TGTGCCAGCAGCCCAGGACAGACATCATCTCTCTATGGCTACACCTTC. V is TRBV9 and J is TRBJ1-2, with D possibly TRBD1 on 6 matching bases. Per the germline V gene, CDR1 is SGDLS and CDR2 is YYNGEE. Trimming removed 4 bases at V and 4 bases at J, with 20 bases between. The CDR3 length is 16 residues.

The genes are TRBV6-6 and TRBJ1-5; D is undetermined. Trimming took off 4 bases at V and 3 bases at J, with 7 bases between the two ends. This CDR3 spans 13 amino acids. CDR1 MNHNY and CDR2 SVGAGI come from the germline V gene (reference sequence). CDR3 sequence: CASSSTSNQPQHF. CDR3 nucleotides: TGTGCCAGCAGTTCGACCTCCAATCAGCCCCAGCATTTT.

This chain uses TRBV28 with TRBJ1-6; D uncertain. The V gene lost 7 bases and the J gene lost 5 bases, with 9 bases spanning the gap. Germline values: CDR1 MDHEN, CDR2 SYDVKM. The CDR3 extends over 13 amino acids. The CDR3 loop is CASINSNNSPLHF. DNA for the CDR3: TGTGCCAGCATTAACAGCAATAATTCACCCCTCCACTTT. Based on the CDR3 plus reference TRBV28 and TRBJ1-6, the full variable domain is DVKVTQSSRYLVKRTGEKVFLECVQDMDHENMFWYRQDPGLGLRLIYFSYDVKMKEKGDIPEGYSVSREKKERFSLILESASTNQTSMYLCASINSNNSPLHFGNGTRLTVT.

The sample holds a few counts of this clone. This chain links TRBV7-9 with TRBJ1-2; D unclear. Germline V gives CDR1 SEHNR, CDR2 FQNEAQ (reference sequence). Trimming cost V 5 bases and J 5 bases, with 12 bases left between them. This CDR3 comprises 13 residues. The chain's CDR3 is CASSGPFRYGYTF. The CDR3 region has the DNA TGTGCCAGCAGCGGCCCGTTTAGGTATGGCTACACCTTC.

The rearrangement links TRBV5-6 to TRBJ1-1; D remains ambiguous. V dropped 4 bases and J dropped 5 bases, with 12 bases sitting between them. This CDR3 is built from 13 residues. Germline V gives CDR1 SGHDT, CDR2 YYEEEE. The CDR3 spells CASSGGYRTEAFF. The CDR3 DNA sequence: TGTGCCAGCAGCGGCGGGTATCGGACTGAAGCTTTCTTT. Based on the CDR3 plus reference TRBV5-6 and TRBJ1-1, the full variable domain is DAGVTQSPTHLIKTRGQQVTLRCSPKSGHDTVSWYQQALGQGPQFIFQYYEEEERQRGNFPDRFSGHQFPNYSSELNVNALLLGDSALYLCASSGGYRTEAFFGQGTRLTVV.

The table lists this clone with a few counts. J is TRBJ2-1 and V is TRBV4-3; no clear D. From germline, CDR1 is LGHNA and CDR2 YSLEER. The CDR3 is made up of 16 amino acids. V lost 0 bases and J 4 bases, leaving 13 bases between the germline ends. CDR3 nucleotide sequence: TGCGCCAGCAGCCAAGATTACCCTCTGGGGTACAATGAGCAGTTCTTC. This codes for CASSQDYPLGYNEQFF.

V gene TRBV7-9 combines with J gene TRBJ1-2, with TRBD1 as a possible D gene (5 bases). The CDR3 spans 13 residues. Germline values: CDR1 SEHNR, CDR2 FQNEAQ (reference sequence). The V end was cut by 8 bases, the J end by 3 bases, with 13 bases between. The CDR3 reads CASWEGQDYGYTF. The CDR3 DNA sequence: TGTGCCAGCTGGGAGGGGCAAGACTATGGCTACACCTTC.

This clone was recorded only once. The chain joins TRBV5-1 to TRBJ1-1, with a possible D match to TRBD1 (6 bases). Germline V gene data show CDR1 as SGHRS and CDR2 as YFSETQ. The CDR3 has 15 amino acids. V gave up 7 bases and J gave up 3 bases, with 19 bases separating them. The CDR3 sequence is CASRLSGVHDTEAFF. In nucleotides, the CDR3 is TGCGCCAGCCGCCTTTCAGGGGTACACGACACTGAAGCTTTCTTT.

This clone was recorded a few times. V gene TRBV19 combines with J gene TRBJ1-2; no firm D call. This CDR3 is built from 12 residues. V was cut by 5 bases and J by 5 bases, with 9 bases left in between. Germline V gives CDR1 LNHDA, CDR2 SQIVND (reference sequence). The CDR3 loop reads CASSLAFYGYTF. CDR3 DNA: TGTGCCAGTAGTCTAGCCTTTTATGGCTACACCTTC.

This sequence joins TRBV2 and TRBJ1-5; 10 nucleotides align to TRBD1. CDR1 SNHLY and CDR2 FYNNEI come from the germline V gene. With 6 bases clipped from V and 3 bases from J, the junction kept 2 bases outside the gene matches. The length of the CDR3 is 14 residues. This CDR3 reads CASRGTGDNQPQHF. CDR3 nucleotide sequence: TGTGCCAGCAGGGGGACAGGGGACAATCAGCCCCAGCATTTT. Filled out from reference TRBV2 and TRBJ1-5, the complete variable domain reads EPEVTQTPSHQVTQMGQEVILRCVPISNHLYFYWYRQILGQKVEFLVSFYNNEISEKSEIFDDQFSVERPDGSNFTLKIRSTKLEDSAMYFCASRGTGDNQPQHFGDGTRLSIL.

The chain has TRBV6-1 and TRBJ1-5; TRBD1 agrees at 12 bases. Germline V gene sequence: CDR1 MNHNS, CDR2 SASEGT. J gave up 3 bases and V 4 bases, and 4 bases lay outside the gene matches. CDR3 size: 16 residues. In DNA, the CDR3 is TGTGCCAGCAGTGCCCGGGACAGGGGGCTCAATCAGCCCCAGCATTTT. Translated, it gives CASSARDRGLNQPQHF.

DNA of the CDR3: TGTGCCAGCAGTTTTTGGACAGGTTCTTACGAGCAGTACTTC. Translation gives CASSFWTGSYEQYF. J is TRBJ2-7 and V is TRBV28, with 7 bases aligning to TRBD1. The CDR3 is 14 residues long. J gave up 4 bases and V 3 bases, and 6 bases lay outside the gene matches. Germline CDR1 is MDHEN and CDR2 is SYDVKM.

This rearrangement joins TRBV9 to TRBJ2-5; D gene unclear. The CDR3 runs to 13 residues. V lost 1 base to trimming and J lost 5 bases, with 9 bases between them. Germline V gene lookup returns CDR1 SGDLS and CDR2 YYNGEE. CDR3 nucleotide sequence: TGTGCCAGCAGCGTAAGAGGATCGGAGACCCAGTACTTC. Its protein is CASSVRGSETQYF.

The V and J genes are TRBV29-1 and TRBJ2-3; no reliable D call. The CDR3 has 13 residues. Germline loops: CDR1 SQVTM, CDR2 ANQGSEA. With 0 bases removed from V and 0 bases from J, the gap between germline ends came to 4 bases. CDR3 bases: TGCAGCGTTGAAGAAGGGAGCACAGATACGCAGTATTTT. Protein: CSVEEGSTDTQYF.

The genes are TRBV19 and TRBJ1-1; D might be TRBD1 (6 bases). V was trimmed by 2 bases and J by 10 bases, leaving 11 bases between them. From germline, CDR1 is LNHDA and CDR2 SQIVND (reference sequence). The CDR3 loop spans 12 amino acids. CDR3 bases: TGTGCCAGTAGTATACCGACAGGTATAGCTTTCTTT. Its translation is CASSIPTGIAFF. The variable domain in full, completed from reference TRBV19 and TRBJ1-1, reads DGGITQSPKYLFRKEGQNVTLSCEQNLNHDAMYWYRQDPGQGLRLIYYSQIVNDFQKGDIAEGYSVSREKKESFPLTVTSAQKNPTAFYLCASSIPTGIAFFGQGTRLTVV.

The CDR3 DNA reads TGCAGCGTTGACTGGAAGGGGGTAGGGGGTGGCTACACCTTC. Translation gives CSVDWKGVGGGYTF. The V call is TRBV29-1, the J call TRBJ1-2, with a possible D match to TRBD1 (6 bases). The CDR3 loop spans 14 amino acids. The germline V and J ends were trimmed by 3 bases and 7 bases, with 18 bases remaining between them. CDR1 is SQVTM, CDR2 ANQGSEA, per germline.

V usage is TRBV28 and J usage is TRBJ1-2, with D possibly matching TRBD1 (5 bases). Germline CDR1 MDHEN, CDR2 SYDVKM. Trimming shortened V by 3 bases and J by 0 bases, and 11 bases separated the two germline ends. The CDR3 has 15 residues. CDR3 region: CASSFGTYPNYGYTF. For the CDR3, the DNA is TGTGCCAGCAGTTTCGGGACTTACCCTAACTATGGCTACACCTTC.

The V and J genes are TRBV7-8 and TRBJ2-5; maybe TRBD2 (6 bases). Germline V lookup: CDR1 SGHVS, CDR2 FQNEAQ. This CDR3 has 19 residues. Trimming cost V 5 bases and J 5 bases, with 30 bases left between them. CDR3 region: CASSPIGSSGRIGRETQYF. CDR3 bases: TGTGCCAGCAGCCCAATTGGCTCATCAGGGAGGATCGGAAGGGAGACCCAGTACTTC.

This chain joins TRBV12-5 and TRBJ1-6; 7 nucleotides match TRBD1. Germline values: CDR1 LGHNT, CDR2 FRNRAP. V lost 0 bases, J lost 0 bases, and 11 bases stayed unmatched. The CDR3 is 20 amino acids. In nucleotides, the CDR3 is TGTGCTAGTGGTTTGGTACATCCGGGACAGTCGAGCTCCTATAATTCACCCCTCCACTTT. Its translation is CASGLVHPGQSSSYNSPLHF.

The chain recombines TRBV5-1 with TRBJ2-3, with D tentatively TRBD2 (6 bases). V lost 0 bases to trimming and J lost 6 bases, with 14 bases between them. CDR3 length: 15 residues. The germline V gene has CDR1 SGHRS and CDR2 YFSETQ. CDR3 coding DNA: TGCGCCAGCAGCTTGGGGGACTCTCGGGCGGATACGCAGTATTTT. This sequence encodes CASSLGDSRADTQYF. Full variable domain (remainder filled in from reference TRBV5-1 and TRBJ2-3): KAGVTQTPRYLIKTRGQQVTLSCSPISGHRSVSWYQQTPGQGLQFLFEYFSETQRNKGNFPGRFSGRQFSNSRSEMNVSTLELGDSALYLCASSLGDSRADTQYFGPGTRLTVL.

The chain employs TRBV29-1 and TRBJ2-2; D is undetermined. The CDR3 is 14 residues long. Germline V gives CDR1 SQVTM, CDR2 ANQGSEA. The V and J ends lost 4 bases and 6 bases respectively, with 15 bases between them. The CDR3 DNA sequence: TGCAGCGTTGCCGTAATAGGGCGCGCCGGGGAGCTGTTTTTT. Amino acid sequence: CSVAVIGRAGELFF.

This chain's CDR3 is CSAISGSTDTQYF. CDR3 DNA sequence: TGCAGCGCCATATCCGGAAGTACAGATACGCAGTATTTT. The chain has TRBV29-1 and TRBJ2-3; D ambiguous. Germline V CDR1 and CDR2: SQVTM, ANQGSEA. Trimming stripped 7 bases from V and 3 bases from J, with 14 bases between. The CDR3 is 13 residues long.